The TCR beta chain under discussion was sequenced for a study of T cell changes during pregnancy in multiple sclerosis. Germline CDR1 SGHDT, CDR2 YYEEEE. V was trimmed by 0 bases and J by 6 bases, leaving 11 bases between them. The CDR3 runs to 14 residues. The data were produced by immunoSEQ multiplex PCR, yet TCRdb's version contains in-frame clones alone and is incomplete. The sample lists around 75,000 clones, approximately 95% occurring once. The specimen comprised CD4+ T cells from peripheral blood mononuclear cells, sampled after pregnancy. The genes are TRBV5-6 and TRBJ2-3; tentatively, D is TRBD2 (6 bases). The receptor was derived from a female donor with multiple sclerosis, enrolled in a pregnancy study. The CDR3 DNA reads as TGTGCCAGCAGCTTGGGGGGGACTCCCGATACGCAGTATTTT. Protein: CASSLGGTPDTQYF.